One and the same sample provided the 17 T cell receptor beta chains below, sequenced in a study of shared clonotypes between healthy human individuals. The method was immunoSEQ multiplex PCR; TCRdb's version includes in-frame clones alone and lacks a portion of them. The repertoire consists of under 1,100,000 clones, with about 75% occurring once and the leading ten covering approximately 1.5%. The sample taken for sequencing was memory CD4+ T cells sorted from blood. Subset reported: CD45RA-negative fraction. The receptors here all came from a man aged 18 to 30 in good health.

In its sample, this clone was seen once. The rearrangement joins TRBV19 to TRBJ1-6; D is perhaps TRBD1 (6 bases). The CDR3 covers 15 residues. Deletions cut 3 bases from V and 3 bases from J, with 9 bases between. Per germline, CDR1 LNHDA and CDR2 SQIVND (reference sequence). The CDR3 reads CASSIRDNYNSPLHF. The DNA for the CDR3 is TGTGCCAGTAGTATCCGGGACAACTATAATTCACCCCTCCACTTT.

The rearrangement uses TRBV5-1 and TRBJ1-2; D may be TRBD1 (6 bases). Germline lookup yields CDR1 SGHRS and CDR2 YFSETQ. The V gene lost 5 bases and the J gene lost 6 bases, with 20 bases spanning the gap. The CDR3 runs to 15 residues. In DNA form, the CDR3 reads TGCGCCAGCAGGGATCCGGGACAAAAGTCTGATGGCTACACCTTC. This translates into CASRDPGQKSDGYTF.

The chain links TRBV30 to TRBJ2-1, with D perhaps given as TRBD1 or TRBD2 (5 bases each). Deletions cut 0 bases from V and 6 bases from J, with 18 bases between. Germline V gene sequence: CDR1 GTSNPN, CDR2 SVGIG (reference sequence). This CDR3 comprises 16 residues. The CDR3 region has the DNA TGTGCCTGGAGTGTGACCTGGGGGAGAAGTGGCAATGAGCAGTTCTTC. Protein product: CAWSVTWGRSGNEQFF. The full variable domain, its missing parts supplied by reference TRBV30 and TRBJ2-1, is SQTIHQWPATLVQPVGSPLSLECTVEGTSNPNLYWYRQAAGRGLQLLFYSVGIGQISSEVPQNLSASRPQDRQFILSSKKLLLSDSGFYLCAWSVTWGRSGNEQFFGPGTRLTVL.

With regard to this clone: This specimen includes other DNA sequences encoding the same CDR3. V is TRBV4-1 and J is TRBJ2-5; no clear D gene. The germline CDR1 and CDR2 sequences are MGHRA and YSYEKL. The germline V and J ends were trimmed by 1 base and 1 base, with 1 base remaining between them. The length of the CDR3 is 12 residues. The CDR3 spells CASSQAQETQYF. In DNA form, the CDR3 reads TGCGCCAGCAGCCAAGCCCAAGAGACCCAGTACTTC.

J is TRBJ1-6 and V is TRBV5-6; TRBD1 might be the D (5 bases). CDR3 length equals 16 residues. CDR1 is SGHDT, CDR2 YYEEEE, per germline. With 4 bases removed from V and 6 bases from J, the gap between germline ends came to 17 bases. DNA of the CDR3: TGTGCCAGCAGCCCGAGCGGGACCGTAGTTAATTCACCCCTCCACTTT. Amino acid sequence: CASSPSGTVVNSPLHF.

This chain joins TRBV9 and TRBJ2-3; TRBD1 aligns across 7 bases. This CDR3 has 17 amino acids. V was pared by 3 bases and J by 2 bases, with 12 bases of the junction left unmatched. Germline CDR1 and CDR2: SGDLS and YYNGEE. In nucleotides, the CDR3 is TGTGCCAGCAGCGGGGCTAGGGGGCGGGCCTTCACAGATACGCAGTATTTT. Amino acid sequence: CASSGARGRAFTDTQYF.

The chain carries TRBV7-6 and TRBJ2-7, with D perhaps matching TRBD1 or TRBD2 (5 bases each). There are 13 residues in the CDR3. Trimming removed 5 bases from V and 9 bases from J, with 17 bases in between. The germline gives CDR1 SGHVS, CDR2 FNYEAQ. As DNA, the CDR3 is TGTGCCAGCAGCGAGGCCTTAGAGGGGCGGCAGTACTTC. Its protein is CASSEALEGRQYF.

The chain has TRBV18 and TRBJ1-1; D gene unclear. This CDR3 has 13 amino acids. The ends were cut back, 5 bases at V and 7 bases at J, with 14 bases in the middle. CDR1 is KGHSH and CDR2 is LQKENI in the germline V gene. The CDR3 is CASSERGWGEAFF. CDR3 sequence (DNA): TGTGCCAGCTCAGAGCGGGGTTGGGGTGAAGCTTTCTTT.

CDR3 sequence (DNA): TGTGCCAGCAGCCCAGGAGGCTTCATCTTGGAAGAGACCCAGTACTTC. Protein sequence: CASSPGGFILEETQYF. The rearrangement uses TRBV11-2 and TRBJ2-5; perhaps TRBD2 as D (5 bases). The CDR3 has 16 amino acids. Trimming shortened V by 5 bases and J by 3 bases, and 19 bases separated the two germline ends. Germline V gene data show CDR1 as SGHAT and CDR2 as FQNNGV.

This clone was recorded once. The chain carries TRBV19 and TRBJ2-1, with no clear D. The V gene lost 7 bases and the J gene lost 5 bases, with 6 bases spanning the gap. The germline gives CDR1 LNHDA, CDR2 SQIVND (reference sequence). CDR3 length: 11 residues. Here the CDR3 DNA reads TGTGCCAGTACTGGCCACAATGAGCAGTTCTTC. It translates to CASTGHNEQFF. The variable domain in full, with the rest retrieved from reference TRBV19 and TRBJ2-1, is DGGITQSPKYLFRKEGQNVTLSCEQNLNHDAMYWYRQDPGQGLRLIYYSQIVNDFQKGDIAEGYSVSREKKESFPLTVTSAQKNPTAFYLCASTGHNEQFFGPGTRLTVL.

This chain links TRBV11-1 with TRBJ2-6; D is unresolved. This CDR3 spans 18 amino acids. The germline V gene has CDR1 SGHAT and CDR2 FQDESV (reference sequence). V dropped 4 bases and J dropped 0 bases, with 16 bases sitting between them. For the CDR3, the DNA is TGTGCCAGCAGCTACTACTCGGTGGGAAGCTCTGGGGCCAACGTCCTGACTTTC. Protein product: CASSYYSVGSSGANVLTF. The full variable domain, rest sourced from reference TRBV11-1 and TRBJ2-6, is EAEVAQSPRYKITEKSQAVAFWCDPISGHATLYWYRQILGQGPELLVQFQDESVVDDSQLPKDRFSAERLKGVDSTLKIQPAELGDSAMYLCASSYYSVGSSGANVLTFGAGSRLTVL.

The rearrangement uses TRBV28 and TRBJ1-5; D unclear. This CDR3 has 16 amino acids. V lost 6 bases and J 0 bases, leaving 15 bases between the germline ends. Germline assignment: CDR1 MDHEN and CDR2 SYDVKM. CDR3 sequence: CASRDRVSHSNQPQHF. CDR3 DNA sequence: TGTGCCAGCAGAGACCGAGTAAGCCATAGCAATCAGCCCCAGCATTTT.

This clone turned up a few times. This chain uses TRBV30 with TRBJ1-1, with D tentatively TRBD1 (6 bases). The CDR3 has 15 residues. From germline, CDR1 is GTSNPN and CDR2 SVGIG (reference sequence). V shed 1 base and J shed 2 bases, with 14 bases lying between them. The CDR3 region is CAWSDPGTLNTEAFF. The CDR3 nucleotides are TGTGCCTGGAGTGACCCTGGGACACTCAACACTGAAGCTTTCTTT.

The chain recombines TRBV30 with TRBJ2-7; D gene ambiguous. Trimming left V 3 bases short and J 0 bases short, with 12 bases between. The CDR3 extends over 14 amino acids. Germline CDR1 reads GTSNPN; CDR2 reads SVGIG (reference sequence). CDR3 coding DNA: TGTGCCTGGAGCCCCGGGTTCCCCTCCTACGAGCAGTACTTC. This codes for CAWSPGFPSYEQYF.

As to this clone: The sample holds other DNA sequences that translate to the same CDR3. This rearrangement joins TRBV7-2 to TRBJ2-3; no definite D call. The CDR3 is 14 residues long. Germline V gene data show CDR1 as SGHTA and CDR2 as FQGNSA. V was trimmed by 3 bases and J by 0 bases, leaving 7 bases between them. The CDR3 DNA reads TGTGCCAGCAGCTTGGGCAGTAGCACAGATACGCAGTATTTT. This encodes CASSLGSSTDTQYF.

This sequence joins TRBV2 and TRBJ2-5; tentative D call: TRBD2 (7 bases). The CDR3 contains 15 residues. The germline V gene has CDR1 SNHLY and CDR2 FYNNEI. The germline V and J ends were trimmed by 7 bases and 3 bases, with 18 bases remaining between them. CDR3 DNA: TGTGCCAGCACAAGGGGGGGGGCCAAGGAAGAGACCCAGTACTTC. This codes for CASTRGGAKEETQYF.

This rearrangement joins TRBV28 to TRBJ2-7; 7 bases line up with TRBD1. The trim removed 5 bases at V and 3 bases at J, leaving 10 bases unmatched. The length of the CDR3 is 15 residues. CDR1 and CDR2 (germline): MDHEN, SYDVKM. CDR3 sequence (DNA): TGTGCCAGCAGTCCTCCTCCGGGACAGATCTACGAGCAGTACTTC. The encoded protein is CASSPPPGQIYEQYF.